The 9 T cell receptor beta chains reported below all come from one sample, sequenced in a study of T-cell reconstitution after alpha-beta-depleted transplantation in children. This sample's TCRbeta library carried unique molecular identifier barcodes. TCRdb re-derived calls from the PCR reads in MiXCR, one entry per CDR3 protein. The table shows some 490,000 distinct CDR3 sequences, with under 15% occurring only once. The sample consisted of PBMCs from the stem cell graft donor, taken from the stem cell graft. Source of these receptors: a human donor who donated a stem cell graft to a child with combined immunodeficiency.

The sample holds many counts of this clonotype. The gene calls are TRBV4-1 and TRBJ2-3; TRBD2 aligns across 9 bases. Germline values: CDR1 MGHRA, CDR2 YSYEKL. V lost 0 bases and J lost 0; bases outside the gene matches: 7. There are 18 residues in the CDR3. The CDR3 DNA reads TGCGCCAGCAGCCAAGAGCCAGCGGGAGGCCTAAGCACAGATACGCAGTATTTT. Protein: CASSQEPAGGLSTDTQYF.

Only a few counts were recorded for this clonotype. The chain uses TRBV6-2 or TRBV6-3 and TRBJ2-7; D unresolved. This CDR3 has 14 amino acids. CDR1 and CDR2 (germline): MNHEY, SVGEGT. V was cut by 4 bases and J by 1 base, with 11 bases left in between. CDR3 sequence reads: CASSFVAFSYEQYF. DNA of the CDR3: TGTGCCAGCAGTTTCGTAGCCTTTTCCTACGAGCAGTACTTC.

The rearrangement joins TRBV18 to TRBJ2-1; D is possibly TRBD1 or TRBD2 (5 bases each). The CDR3 sequence is 12 residues long. Germline V gene sequence: CDR1 KGHSH, CDR2 LQKENI. V lost 0 bases and J 10 bases, leaving 7 bases between the germline ends. The CDR3 region is CASSPPRDEQFF. CDR3 in DNA: TGTGCCAGCTCACCACCCCGGGACGAGCAGTTCTTC.

This clonotype turned up a few times. The chain employs TRBV6-1 and TRBJ2-5; 14 bases map to TRBD2. The ends lost 6 bases at V and 5 bases at J; junction bases unmatched: 5. The CDR3 is 15 amino acids. Per the germline V gene, CDR1 is MNHNS and CDR2 is SASEGT. The CDR3 protein is CASRRTSGRFETQYF. The CDR3, as DNA: TGTGCCAGCAGACGGACTAGCGGGAGGTTCGAGACCCAGTACTTC.

In this sample, this clonotype turned up many times. V gene TRBV7-3 combines with J gene TRBJ1-4; no firm D call. The CDR3 is made up of 15 amino acids. Trimming pared 2 bases from V and 7 bases from J, leaving 14 bases between. The germline V gene encodes CDR1 SGHTA and CDR2 FQGTGA. This CDR3 reads CASSLGHGKGEKLFF. For the CDR3, the DNA is TGTGCCAGCAGCTTAGGGCACGGGAAGGGTGAAAAACTGTTTTTT.

This clonotype was observed many times. The V call is TRBV5-1, the J call TRBJ2-5; no definite D call. The CDR3 runs 15 residues. The germline V and J ends were trimmed by 0 bases and 2 bases, with 11 bases remaining between them. CDR1 SGHRS and CDR2 YFSETQ come from the germline V gene. The CDR3 DNA sequence: TGCGCCAGCAGCTTGGCCGTGGCGTTTCAAGAGACCCAGTACTTC. Translated: CASSLAVAFQETQYF.

The gene calls are TRBV3-1 and TRBJ2-7, with D uncertain. V was pared by 1 base and J by 7 bases, with 5 bases between. This CDR3 contains 11 residues. The germline V gene has CDR1 LGHDT and CDR2 YNNKEL (reference sequence). CDR3 sequence reads: CASSQAEEQYF. As DNA, the CDR3 is TGTGCCAGCAGCCAAGCCGAAGAGCAGTACTTC.

Ten or more counts support this clonotype. The chain couples TRBV12-3 or TRBV12-4 to TRBJ1-1; 8 nucleotides match TRBD1. After removal of 6 bases from V and 4 bases from J, the junction contained 10 bases not matched to a gene. The CDR3 consists of 15 residues. Written as DNA, the CDR3 is TGTGCCAGCAGAACTCGAGCAGGGGGCCGCACTGAAGCTTTCTTT. It codes for CASRTRAGGRTEAFF.

This clonotype was counted a few times. The rearrangement links TRBV20-1 to TRBJ1-1; D is unclear. The length of the CDR3 is 16 residues. The V gene lost 5 bases and the J gene lost 1 base, with 20 bases spanning the gap. Germline values: CDR1 DFQATT, CDR2 SNEGSKA (reference sequence). CDR3 amino acids: CSAFPVPNEGNTEAFF. CDR3 DNA: TGCAGTGCTTTCCCGGTCCCAAATGAGGGGAACACTGAAGCTTTCTTT.